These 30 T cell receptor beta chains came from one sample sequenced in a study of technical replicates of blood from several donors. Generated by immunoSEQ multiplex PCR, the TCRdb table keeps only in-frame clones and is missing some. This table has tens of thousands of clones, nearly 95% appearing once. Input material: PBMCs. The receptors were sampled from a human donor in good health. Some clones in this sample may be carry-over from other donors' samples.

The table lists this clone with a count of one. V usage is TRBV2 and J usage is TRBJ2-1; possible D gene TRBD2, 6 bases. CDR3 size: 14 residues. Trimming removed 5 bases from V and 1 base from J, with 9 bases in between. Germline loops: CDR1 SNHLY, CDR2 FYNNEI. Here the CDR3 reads CASSRDLSYNEQFF. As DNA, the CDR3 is TGTGCCAGCAGTAGGGACTTATCCTACAATGAGCAGTTCTTC.

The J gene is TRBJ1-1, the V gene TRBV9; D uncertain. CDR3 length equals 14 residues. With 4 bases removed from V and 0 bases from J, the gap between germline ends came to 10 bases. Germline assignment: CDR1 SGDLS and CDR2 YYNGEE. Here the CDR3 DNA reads TGTGCCAGCAGCATACAACCCATGAACACTGAAGCTTTCTTT. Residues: CASSIQPMNTEAFF.

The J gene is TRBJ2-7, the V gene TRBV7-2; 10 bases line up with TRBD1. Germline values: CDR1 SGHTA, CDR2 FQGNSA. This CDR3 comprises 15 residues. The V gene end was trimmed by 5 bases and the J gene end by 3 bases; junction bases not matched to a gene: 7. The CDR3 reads CASSPGQGRVYEQYF. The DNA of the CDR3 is TGTGCCAGCAGCCCGGGACAGGGGAGGGTCTACGAGCAGTACTTC.

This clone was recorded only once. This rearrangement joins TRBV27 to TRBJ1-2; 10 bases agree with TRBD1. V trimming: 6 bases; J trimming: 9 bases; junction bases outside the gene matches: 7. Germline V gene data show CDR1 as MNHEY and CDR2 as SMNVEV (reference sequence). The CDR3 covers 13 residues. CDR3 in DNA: TGTGCCAGCAGCTCATGGACAGGGGGGCGCTACACCTTC. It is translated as CASSSWTGGRYTF.

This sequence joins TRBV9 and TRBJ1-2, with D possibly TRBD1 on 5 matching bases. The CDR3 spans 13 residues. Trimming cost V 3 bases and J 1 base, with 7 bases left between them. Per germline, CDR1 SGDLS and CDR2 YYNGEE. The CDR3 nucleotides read TGTGCCAGCAGCGAGGGGTATAACTATGGCTACACCTTC. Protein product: CASSEGYNYGYTF.

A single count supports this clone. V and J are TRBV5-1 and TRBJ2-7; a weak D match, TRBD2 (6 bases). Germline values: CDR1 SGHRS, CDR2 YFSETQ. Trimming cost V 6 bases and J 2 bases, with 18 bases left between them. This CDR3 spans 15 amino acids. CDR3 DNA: TGCGCCAGCAACAAACCCGGGACTGCTCCCTACGAGCAGTACTTC. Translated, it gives CASNKPGTAPYEQYF.

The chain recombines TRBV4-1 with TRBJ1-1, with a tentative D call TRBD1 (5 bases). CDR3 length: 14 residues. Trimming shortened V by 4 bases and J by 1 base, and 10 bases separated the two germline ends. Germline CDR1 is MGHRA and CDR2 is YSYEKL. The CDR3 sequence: CASSPTDKNTEAFF. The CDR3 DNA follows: TGCGCCAGCAGCCCGACAGATAAGAACACTGAAGCTTTCTTT.

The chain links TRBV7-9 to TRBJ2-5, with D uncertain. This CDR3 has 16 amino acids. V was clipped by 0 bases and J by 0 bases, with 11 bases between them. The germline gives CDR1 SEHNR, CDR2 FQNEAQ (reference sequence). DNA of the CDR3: TGTGCCAGCAGCTTAGCCGTAGCCGGTCACCAAGAGACCCAGTACTTC. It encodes CASSLAVAGHQETQYF.

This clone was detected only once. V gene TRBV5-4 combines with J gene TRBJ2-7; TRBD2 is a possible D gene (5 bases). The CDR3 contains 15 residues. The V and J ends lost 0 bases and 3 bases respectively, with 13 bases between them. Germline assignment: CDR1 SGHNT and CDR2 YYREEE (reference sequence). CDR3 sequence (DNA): TGTGCCAGCAGCTTGGGGACTGCAACACTCTACGAGCAGTACTTC. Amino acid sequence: CASSLGTATLYEQYF.

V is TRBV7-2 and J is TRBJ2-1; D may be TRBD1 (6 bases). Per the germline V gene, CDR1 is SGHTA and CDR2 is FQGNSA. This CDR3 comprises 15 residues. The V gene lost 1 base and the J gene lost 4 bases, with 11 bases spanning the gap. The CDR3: CASSLGVRGYNEQFF. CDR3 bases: TGTGCCAGCAGCTTAGGTGTCAGGGGTTACAATGAGCAGTTCTTC.

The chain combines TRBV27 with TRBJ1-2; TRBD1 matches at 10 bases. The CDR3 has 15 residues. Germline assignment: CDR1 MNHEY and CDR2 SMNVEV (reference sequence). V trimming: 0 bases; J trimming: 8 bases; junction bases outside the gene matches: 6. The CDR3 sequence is CASSLSGTGVGGYTF. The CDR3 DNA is TGTGCCAGCAGTTTATCCGGGACAGGGGTAGGGGGCTACACCTTC.

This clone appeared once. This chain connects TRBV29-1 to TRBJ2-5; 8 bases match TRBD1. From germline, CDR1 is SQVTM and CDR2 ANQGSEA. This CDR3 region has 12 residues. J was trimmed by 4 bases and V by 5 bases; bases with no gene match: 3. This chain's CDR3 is CSVSRGRETQYF. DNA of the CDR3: TGCAGCGTTTCCAGGGGGCGAGAGACCCAGTACTTC.

The CDR3 is CASSYREGYEQYF. The CDR3 DNA follows: TGTGCCAGCAGTTACAGGGAGGGGTACGAGCAGTACTTC. The chain carries TRBV6-5 and TRBJ2-7, with 7 bases matching TRBD2. V lost 2 bases to trimming and J lost 4 bases; unmatched junction nucleotides: 2. This CDR3 has 13 amino acids. The germline V gene has CDR1 MNHEY and CDR2 SVGAGI.

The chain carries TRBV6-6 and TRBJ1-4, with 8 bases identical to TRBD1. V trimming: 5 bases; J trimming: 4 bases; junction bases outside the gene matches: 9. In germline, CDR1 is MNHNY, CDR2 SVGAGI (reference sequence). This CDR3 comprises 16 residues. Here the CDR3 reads CASSRNRQGNNEKLFF. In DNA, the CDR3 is TGTGCCAGCAGTCGTAATCGACAGGGGAATAATGAAAAACTGTTTTTT.

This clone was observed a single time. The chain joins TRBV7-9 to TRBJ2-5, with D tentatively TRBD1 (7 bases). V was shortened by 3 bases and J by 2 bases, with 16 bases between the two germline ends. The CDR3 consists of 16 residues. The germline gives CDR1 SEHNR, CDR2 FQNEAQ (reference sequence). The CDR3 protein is CASSFGGPRGQETQYF. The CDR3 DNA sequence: TGTGCCAGCAGCTTCGGAGGGCCCAGGGGGCAAGAGACCCAGTACTTC.

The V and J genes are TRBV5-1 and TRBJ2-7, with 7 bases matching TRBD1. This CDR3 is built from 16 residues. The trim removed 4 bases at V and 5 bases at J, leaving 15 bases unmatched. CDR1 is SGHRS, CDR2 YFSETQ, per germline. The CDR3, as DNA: TGCGCCAGCAGCACGGCCCTCCGACAGGGTCGCCACGAGCAGTACTTC. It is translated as CASSTALRQGRHEQYF.

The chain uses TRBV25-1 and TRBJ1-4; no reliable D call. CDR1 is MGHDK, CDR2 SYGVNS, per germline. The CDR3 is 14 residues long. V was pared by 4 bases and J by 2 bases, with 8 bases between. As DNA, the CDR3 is TGTGCCAGCAGTGTGGAGTGGACTAATGAAAAACTGTTTTTT. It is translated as CASSVEWTNEKLFF.

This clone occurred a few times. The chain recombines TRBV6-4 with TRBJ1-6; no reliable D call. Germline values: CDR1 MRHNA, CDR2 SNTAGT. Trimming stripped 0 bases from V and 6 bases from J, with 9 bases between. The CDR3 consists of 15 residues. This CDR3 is CASSDSIEGNSPLHF. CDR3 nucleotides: TGTGCCAGCAGTGACTCGATAGAGGGTAATTCACCCCTCCACTTT.

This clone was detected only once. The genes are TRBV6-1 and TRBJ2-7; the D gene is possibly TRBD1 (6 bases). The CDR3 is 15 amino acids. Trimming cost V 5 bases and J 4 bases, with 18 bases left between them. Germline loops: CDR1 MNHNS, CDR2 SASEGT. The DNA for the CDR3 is TGTGCCAGCAGTCTTGGACAGAGTTCAAGATACGAGCAGTACTTC. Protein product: CASSLGQSSRYEQYF.

CDR3 nucleotide sequence: TGTGCCAGCAAGGCAGGGGTGTTTGAAAAACTGTTTTTT. Translating gives CASKAGVFEKLFF. The chain employs TRBV2 and TRBJ1-4, with TRBD1 as a possible D gene (6 bases). In germline, CDR1 is SNHLY, CDR2 FYNNEI. CDR3 length: 13 residues. The ends were cut back, 7 bases at V and 7 bases at J, with 13 bases in the middle.

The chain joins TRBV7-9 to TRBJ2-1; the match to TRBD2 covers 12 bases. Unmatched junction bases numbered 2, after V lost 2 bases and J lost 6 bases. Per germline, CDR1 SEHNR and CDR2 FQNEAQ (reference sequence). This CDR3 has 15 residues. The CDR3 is CASSLRLAGVNEQFF. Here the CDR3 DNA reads TGTGCCAGCAGCTTAAGACTAGCGGGGGTCAATGAGCAGTTCTTC.

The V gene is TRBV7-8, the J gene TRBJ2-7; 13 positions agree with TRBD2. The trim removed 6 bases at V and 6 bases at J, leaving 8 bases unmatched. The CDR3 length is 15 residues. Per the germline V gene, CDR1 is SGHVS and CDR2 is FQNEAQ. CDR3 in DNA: TGTGCCAGCAGACCTACTAGCGGGGGGGCAGGCGAGCAGTACTTC. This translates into CASRPTSGGAGEQYF.

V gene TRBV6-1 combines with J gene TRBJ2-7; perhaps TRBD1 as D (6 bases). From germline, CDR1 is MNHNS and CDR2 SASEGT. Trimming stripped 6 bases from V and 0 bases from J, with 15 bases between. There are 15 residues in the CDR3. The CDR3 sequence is CASRSRDTISYEQYF. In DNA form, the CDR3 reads TGTGCCAGCAGAAGCAGGGACACAATCTCCTACGAGCAGTACTTC.

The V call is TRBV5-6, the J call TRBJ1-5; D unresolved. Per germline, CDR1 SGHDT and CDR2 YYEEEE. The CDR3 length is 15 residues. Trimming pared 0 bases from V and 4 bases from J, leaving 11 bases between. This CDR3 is CASSLARQTNQPQHF. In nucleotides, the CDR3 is TGTGCCAGCAGCTTGGCTAGGCAGACGAATCAGCCCCAGCATTTT.

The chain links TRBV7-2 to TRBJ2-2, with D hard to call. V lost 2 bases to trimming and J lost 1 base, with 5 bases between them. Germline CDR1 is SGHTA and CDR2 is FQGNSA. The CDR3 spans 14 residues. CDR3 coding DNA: TGTGCCAGCAGCTTACTTCGGAACACCGGGGAGCTGTTTTTT. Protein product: CASSLLRNTGELFF.

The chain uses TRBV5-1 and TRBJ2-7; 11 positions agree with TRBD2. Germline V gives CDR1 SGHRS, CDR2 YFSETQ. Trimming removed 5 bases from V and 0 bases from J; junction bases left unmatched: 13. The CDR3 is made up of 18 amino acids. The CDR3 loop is CASRPGTSGGLSSYEQYF. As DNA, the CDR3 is TGCGCCAGCAGGCCTGGCACTAGCGGGGGCCTCAGCTCCTACGAGCAGTACTTC.

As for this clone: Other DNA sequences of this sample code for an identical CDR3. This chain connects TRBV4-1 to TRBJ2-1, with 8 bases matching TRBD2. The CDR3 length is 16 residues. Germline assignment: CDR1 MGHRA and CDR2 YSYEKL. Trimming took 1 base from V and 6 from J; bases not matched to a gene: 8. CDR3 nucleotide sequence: TGCGCCAGCAGCCAAGTGGGCGGGAGGACGAGCAATGAGCAGTTCTTC. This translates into CASSQVGGRTSNEQFF.

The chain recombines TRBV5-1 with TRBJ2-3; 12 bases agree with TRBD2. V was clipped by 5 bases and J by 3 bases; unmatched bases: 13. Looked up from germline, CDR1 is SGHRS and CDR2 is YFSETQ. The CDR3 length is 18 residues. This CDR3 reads CASRPQASGGGRTDTQYF. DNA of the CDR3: TGCGCCAGCAGACCGCAGGCTAGCGGGGGGGGAAGGACAGATACGCAGTATTTT. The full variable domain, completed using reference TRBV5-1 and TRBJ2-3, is KAGVTQTPRYLIKTRGQQVTLSCSPISGHRSVSWYQQTPGQGLQFLFEYFSETQRNKGNFPGRFSGRQFSNSRSEMNVSTLELGDSALYLCASRPQASGGGRTDTQYFGPGTRLTVL.

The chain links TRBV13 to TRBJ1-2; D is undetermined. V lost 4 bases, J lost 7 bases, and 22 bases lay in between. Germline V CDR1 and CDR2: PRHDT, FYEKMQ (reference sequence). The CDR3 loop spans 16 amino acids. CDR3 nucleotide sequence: TGTGCCAGCAGCTCTGGACTAGCGGGAGGGCCGGGTGGCTACACCTTC. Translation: CASSSGLAGGPGGYTF.

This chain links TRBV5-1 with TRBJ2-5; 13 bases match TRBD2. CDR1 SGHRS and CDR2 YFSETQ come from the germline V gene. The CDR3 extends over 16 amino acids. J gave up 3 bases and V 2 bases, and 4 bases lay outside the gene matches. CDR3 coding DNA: TGCGCCAGCAGCTTCCTAGGACTAGCGGGAGAAGAGACCCAGTACTTC. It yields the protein CASSFLGLAGEETQYF.